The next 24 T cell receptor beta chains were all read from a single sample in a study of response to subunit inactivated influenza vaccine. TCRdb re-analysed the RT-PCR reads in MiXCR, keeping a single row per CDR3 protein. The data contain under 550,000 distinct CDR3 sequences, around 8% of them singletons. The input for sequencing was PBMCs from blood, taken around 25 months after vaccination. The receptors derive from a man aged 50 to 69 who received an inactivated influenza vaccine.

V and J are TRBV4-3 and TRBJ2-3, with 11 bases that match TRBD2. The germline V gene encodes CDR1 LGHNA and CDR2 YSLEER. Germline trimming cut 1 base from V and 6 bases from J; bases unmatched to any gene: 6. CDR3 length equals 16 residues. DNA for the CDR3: TGCGCCAGCAGCCAAGTTAGCGGGAGGGCTGGGGATACGCAGTATTTT. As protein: CASSQVSGRAGDTQYF.

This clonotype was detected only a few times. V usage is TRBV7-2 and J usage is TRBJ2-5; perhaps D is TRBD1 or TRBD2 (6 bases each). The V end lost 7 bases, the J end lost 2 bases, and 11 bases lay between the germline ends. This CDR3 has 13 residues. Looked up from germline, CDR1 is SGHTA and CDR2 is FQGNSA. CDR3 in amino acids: CASTRGVQETQYF. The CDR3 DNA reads TGTGCCAGCACTAGGGGGGTTCAAGAGACCCAGTACTTC.

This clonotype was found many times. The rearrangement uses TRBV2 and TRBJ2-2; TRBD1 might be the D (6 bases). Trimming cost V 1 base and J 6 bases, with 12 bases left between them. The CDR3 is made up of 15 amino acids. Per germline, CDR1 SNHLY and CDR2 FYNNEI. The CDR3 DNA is TGTGCCAGCAGTGAAGAACAGGGCTGGGCCGGGGAGCTGTTTTTT. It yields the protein CASSEEQGWAGELFF.

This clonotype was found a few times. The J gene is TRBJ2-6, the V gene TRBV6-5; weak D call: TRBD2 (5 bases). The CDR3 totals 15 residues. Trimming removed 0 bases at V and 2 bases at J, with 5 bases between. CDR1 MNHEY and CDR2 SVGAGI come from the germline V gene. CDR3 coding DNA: TGTGCCAGCAGTTACTCGAGGGCTGGGGCCAACGTCCTGACTTTC. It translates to CASSYSRAGANVLTF.

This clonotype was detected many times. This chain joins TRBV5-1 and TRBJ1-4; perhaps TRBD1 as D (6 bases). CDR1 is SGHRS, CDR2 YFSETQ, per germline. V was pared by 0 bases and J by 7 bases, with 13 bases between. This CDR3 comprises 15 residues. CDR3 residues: CASSLARGLSEKLFF. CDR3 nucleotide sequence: TGCGCCAGCAGCTTGGCCAGGGGCTTGAGTGAAAAACTGTTTTTT.

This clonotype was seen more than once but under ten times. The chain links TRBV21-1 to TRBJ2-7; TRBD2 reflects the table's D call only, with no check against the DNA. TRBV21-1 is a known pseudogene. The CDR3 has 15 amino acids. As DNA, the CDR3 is TGTGCCAGCAGCCCTCCGACTCGGGCTCCCTACGAGCAGTACTTC. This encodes CASSPPTRAPYEQYF.

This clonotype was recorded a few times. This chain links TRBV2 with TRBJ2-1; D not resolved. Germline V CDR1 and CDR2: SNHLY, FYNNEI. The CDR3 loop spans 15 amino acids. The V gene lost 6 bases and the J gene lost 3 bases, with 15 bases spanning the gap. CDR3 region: CASRQQTPLYNEQFF. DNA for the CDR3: TGTGCCAGCAGACAACAGACTCCCCTCTACAATGAGCAGTTCTTC. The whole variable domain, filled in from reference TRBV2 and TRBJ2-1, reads EPEVTQTPSHQVTQMGQEVILRCVPISNHLYFYWYRQILGQKVEFLVSFYNNEISEKSEIFDDQFSVERPDGSNFTLKIRSTKLEDSAMYFCASRQQTPLYNEQFFGPGTRLTVL.

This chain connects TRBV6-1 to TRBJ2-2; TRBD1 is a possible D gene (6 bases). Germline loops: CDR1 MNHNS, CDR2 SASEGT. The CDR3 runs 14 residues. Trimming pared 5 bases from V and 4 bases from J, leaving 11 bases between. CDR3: CASSRQGLTGELFF. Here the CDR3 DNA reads TGTGCCAGCAGTCGTCAGGGGCTCACCGGGGAGCTGTTTTTT.

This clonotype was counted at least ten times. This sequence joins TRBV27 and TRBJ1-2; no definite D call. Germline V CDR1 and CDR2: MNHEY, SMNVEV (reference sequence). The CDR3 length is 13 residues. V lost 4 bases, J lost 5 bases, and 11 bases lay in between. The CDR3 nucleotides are TGTGCCAGCAGTTCCCGGACCGGGTATGGCTACACCTTC. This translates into CASSSRTGYGYTF.

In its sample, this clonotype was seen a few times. CDR3 loop: CASSQSKSRQPQHF. CDR3 DNA sequence: TGCGCCAGCAGTCAATCAAAGTCGCGTCAGCCCCAGCATTTT. The rearrangement links TRBV23-1 to TRBJ1-5; D gene ambiguous. TRBV23-1 is an ORF for which the function is uncertain. CDR3 length: 14 amino acids. Trimming pared 0 bases from V and 6 bases from J, leaving 9 bases between.

The CDR3 sequence is CASSLAGTSGKHEQFF. The CDR3 bases are TGCGCCAGCAGCTTGGCCGGGACTAGCGGGAAGCATGAGCAGTTCTTC. The chain is built from TRBV5-1 and TRBJ2-1; 13 nucleotides agree with TRBD2. Germline V gives CDR1 SGHRS, CDR2 YFSETQ. This CDR3 contains 16 residues. The V segment lost 0 bases and the J segment 8 bases; nucleotides outside the gene matches: 5.

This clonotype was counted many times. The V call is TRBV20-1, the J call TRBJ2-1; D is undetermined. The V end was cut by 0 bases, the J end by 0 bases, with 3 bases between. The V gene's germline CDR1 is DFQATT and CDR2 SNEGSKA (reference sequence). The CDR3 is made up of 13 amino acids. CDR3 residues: CSARDGSYNEQFF. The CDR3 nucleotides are TGCAGTGCTAGAGATGGCTCCTACAATGAGCAGTTCTTC.

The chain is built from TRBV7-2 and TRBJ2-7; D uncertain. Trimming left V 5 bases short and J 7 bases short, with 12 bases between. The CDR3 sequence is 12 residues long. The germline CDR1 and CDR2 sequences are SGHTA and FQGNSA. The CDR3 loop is CASSVPLGEQYF. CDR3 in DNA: TGTGCCAGCAGCGTTCCCCTGGGGGAGCAGTACTTC.

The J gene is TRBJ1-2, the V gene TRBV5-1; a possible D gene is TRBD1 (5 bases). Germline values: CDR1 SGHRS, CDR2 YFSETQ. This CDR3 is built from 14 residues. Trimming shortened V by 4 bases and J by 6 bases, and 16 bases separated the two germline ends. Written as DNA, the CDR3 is TGCGCCAGCAGCCTCGAGACGAACAGGCATGGCTACACCTTC. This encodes CASSLETNRHGYTF.

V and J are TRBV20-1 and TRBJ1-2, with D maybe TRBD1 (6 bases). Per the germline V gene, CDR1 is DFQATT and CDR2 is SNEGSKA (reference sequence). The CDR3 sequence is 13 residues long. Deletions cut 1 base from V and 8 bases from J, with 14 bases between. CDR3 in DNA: TGCAGTGCTAGAGGGACAGCGACTTCGGGCTACACCTTC. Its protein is CSARGTATSGYTF.

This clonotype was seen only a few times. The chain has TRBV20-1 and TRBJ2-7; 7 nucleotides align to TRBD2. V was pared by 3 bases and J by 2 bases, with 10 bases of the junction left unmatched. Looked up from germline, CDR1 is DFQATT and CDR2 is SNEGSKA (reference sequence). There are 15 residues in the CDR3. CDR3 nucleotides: TGCAGTGCTAGGGTTGGCGGGAGTTATACCTACGAGCAGTACTTC. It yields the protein CSARVGGSYTYEQYF.

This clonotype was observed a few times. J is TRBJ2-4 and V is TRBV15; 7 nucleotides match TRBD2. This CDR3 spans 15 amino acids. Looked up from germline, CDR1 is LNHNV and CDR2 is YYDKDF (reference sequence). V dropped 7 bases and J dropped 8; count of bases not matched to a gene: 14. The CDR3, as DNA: TGTGCCACCAATCCGGGACTAAGGTTCGGAGACATTCAGTACTTC. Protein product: CATNPGLRFGDIQYF. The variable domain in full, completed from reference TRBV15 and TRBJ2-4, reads DAMVIQNPRYQVTQFGKPVTLSCSQTLNHNVMYWYQQKSSQAPKLLFHYYDKDFNNEADTPDNFQSRRPNTSFCFLDIRSPGLGDTAMYLCATNPGLRFGDIQYFGAGTRLSVL.

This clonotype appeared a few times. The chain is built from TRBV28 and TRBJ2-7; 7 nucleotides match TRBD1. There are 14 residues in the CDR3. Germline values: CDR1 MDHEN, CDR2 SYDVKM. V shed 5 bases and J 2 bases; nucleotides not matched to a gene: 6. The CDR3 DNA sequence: TGTGCCAGCAGTACAGGGGTGGTGACCTACGAGCAGTACTTC. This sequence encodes CASSTGVVTYEQYF.

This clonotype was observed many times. CDR3 sequence reads: CASSLDRASYEQYF. The CDR3 nucleotides read TGCGCCAGCAGCTTGGACAGGGCCTCCTACGAGCAGTACTTC. This chain joins TRBV5-1 and TRBJ2-7; D is perhaps TRBD1 (6 bases). The CDR3 has 14 amino acids. Trimming took off 0 bases at V and 0 bases at J, with 7 bases between the two ends. Germline lookup yields CDR1 SGHRS and CDR2 YFSETQ.

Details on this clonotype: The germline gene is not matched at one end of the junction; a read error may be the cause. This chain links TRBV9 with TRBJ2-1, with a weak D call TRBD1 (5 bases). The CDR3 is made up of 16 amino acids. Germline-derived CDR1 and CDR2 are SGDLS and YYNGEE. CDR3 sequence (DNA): TGTGCCAGCAGCGTAGATCGAAGGGGATCCTACAATGAGCGGTTCTTC. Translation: CASSVDRRGSYNERFF.

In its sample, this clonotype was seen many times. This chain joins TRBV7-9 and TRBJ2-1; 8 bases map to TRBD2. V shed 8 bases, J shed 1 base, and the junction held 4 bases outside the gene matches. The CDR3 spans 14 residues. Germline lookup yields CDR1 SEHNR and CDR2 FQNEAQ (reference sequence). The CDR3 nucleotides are TGTGCCAGCTCGGGGGGGGCGTCCTACAATGAGCAGTTCTTC. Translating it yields CASSGGASYNEQFF.

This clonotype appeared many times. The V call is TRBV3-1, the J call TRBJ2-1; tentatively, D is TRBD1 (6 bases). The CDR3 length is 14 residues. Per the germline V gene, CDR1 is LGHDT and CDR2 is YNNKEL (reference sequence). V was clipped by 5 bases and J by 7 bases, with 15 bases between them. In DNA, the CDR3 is TGTGCCAGCAGCAGTGCTGGGGGCCTAAATGAGCAGTTCTTC. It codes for CASSSAGGLNEQFF.

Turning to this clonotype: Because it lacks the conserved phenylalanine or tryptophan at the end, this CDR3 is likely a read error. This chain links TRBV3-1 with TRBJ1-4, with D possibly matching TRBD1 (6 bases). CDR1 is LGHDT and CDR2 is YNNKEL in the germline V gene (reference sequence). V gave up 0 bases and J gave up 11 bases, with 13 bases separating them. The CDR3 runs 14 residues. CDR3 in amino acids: CASSQDHRVWKLFI. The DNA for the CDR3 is TGTGCCAGCAGCCAAGATCACAGGGTCTGGAAACTGTTTATT.

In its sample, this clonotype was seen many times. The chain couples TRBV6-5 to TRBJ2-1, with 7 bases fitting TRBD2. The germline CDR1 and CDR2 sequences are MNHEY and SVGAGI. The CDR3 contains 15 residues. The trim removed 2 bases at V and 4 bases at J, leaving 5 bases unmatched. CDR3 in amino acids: CASSYAAGPYNEQFF. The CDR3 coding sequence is TGTGCCAGCAGTTACGCAGCGGGACCATACAATGAGCAGTTCTTC.